This T cell receptor (beta chain) was identified in a study of PD-1 blockade in classical Hodgkin lymphoma. Study-level information: On a schedule of every 2 weeks, patients received nivolumab 3 mg/kg intravenously. General study results and limits: Repertoire differences have undefined causes, possibly disease activity or prior therapy. Baseline TCR diversity was reportedly lower in newly diagnosed patients than in healthy donors. It was reported as lower still in relapsed/refractory patients. Similar baseline diversity was found in complete responders and newly diagnosed patients.

CDR3 size: 13 residues. Trimming cost V 3 bases and J 0 bases, with 6 bases left between them. Germline CDR1 is ENHRY and CDR2 is SYGVKD. A remark on this clone: The antigen is not known.

Each patient's relapse followed autologous stem cell transplantation, and brentuximab vedotin exposure varied. Assay used: immunoSEQ multiplex PCR; TCRdb lists only in-frame clones, some missing. The sample contains 75,000 to 100,000 clones, about four fifths of which appear only once. The chain combines TRBV10-3 with TRBJ2-7; D remains unclear. Here the sequenced sample was peripheral blood mononuclear cells (PBMCs), taken before the second cycle of nivolumab. The clonotype originates from a human donor with classical Hodgkin lymphoma. This chain's CDR3 is CAISETVSYEQYF. CDR3 nucleotides: TGTGCCATCAGTGAAACGGTCTCCTACGAGCAGTACTTC.